The entry below gives a single TCR beta chain sequence along with its context. The CDR3 totals 15 residues. V was shortened by 7 bases and J by 3 bases, with 16 bases between the two germline ends. Per the germline V gene, CDR1 is MNHEY and CDR2 is SVGEGT. TCRdb keeps only in-frame clones here, not all; method: immunoSEQ multiplex PCR. Of about 410,000 clones in the sample, around nine tenths were seen once. The data are from a study of blood T cell repertoires in COVID-19. This chain connects TRBV6-2 or TRBV6-3 to TRBJ2-1, with a tentative D call TRBD2 (6 bases). Sequencing was carried out using peripheral blood. The TCR comes from a woman in her 40s with COVID-19, enrolled during active disease. The CDR3 nucleotides read TGTGCCAGCATCCCCTCCCGGGGGTTCTACAATGAGCAGTTCTTC. It is translated as CASIPSRGFYNEQFF.